This section outlines one TCR beta chain sequence together with its context. Its specificity is unknown. PCR involved 60 Vbeta and 13 Jbeta primers. This table comes from immunoSEQ multiplex PCR, and its TCRdb copy is limited to in-frame clones, with some not included. The table lists around 180,000 clones, around 77% of them singletons. The CDR3 is 17 amino acids. In germline, CDR1 is KGHSH, CDR2 LQKENI. The ends lost 0 bases at V and 0 bases at J; junction bases unmatched: 4. This specimen comes from a study of cytomegalovirus exposure and HLA in healthy donors. Points from the study as a whole: Within a later analysis, the majority of CMV-associated TCR beta chains appeared HLA-restricted. HLA alleles were associated with around 17,000 TCR beta sequences in a later analysis at 0.05 false discovery rate.

The source material was PBMCs. The receptor comes from a man aged 60 to 75 in good health and CMV-seronegative. The chain uses TRBV18 and TRBJ2-1; 8 bases are a match to TRBD1. The CDR3 protein is CASSPPTGESSYNEQFF. The CDR3 coding sequence is TGTGCCAGCTCACCACCGACAGGGGAGTCCTCCTACAATGAGCAGTTCTTC.